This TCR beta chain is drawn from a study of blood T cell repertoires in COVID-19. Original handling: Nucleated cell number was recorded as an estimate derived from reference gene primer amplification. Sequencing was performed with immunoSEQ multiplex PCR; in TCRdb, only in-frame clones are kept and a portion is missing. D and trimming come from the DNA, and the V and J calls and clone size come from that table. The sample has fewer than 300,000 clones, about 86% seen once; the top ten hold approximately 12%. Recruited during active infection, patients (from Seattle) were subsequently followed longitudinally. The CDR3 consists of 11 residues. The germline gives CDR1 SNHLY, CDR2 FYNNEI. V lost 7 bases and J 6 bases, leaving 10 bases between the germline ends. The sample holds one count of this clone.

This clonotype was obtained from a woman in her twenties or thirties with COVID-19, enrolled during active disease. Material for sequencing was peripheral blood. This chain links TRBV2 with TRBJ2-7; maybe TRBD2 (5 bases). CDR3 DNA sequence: TGTGCCAGCACGGGGATTACCGAGCAGTACTTC. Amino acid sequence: CASTGITEQYF.